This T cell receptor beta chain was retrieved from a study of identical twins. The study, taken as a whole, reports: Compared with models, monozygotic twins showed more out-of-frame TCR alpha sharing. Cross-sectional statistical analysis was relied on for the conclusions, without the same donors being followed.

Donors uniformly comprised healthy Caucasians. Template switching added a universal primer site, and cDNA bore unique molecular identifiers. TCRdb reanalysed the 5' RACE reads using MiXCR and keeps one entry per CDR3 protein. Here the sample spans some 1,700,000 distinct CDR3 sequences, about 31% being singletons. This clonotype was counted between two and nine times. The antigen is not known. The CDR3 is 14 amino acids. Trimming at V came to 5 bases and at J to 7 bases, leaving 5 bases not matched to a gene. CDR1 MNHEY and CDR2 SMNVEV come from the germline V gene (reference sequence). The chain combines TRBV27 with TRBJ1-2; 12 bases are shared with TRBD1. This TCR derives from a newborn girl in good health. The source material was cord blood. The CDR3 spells CASSRDRGLSGYTF. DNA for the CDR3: TGTGCCAGCAGTCGGGACAGGGGGCTGAGTGGCTACACCTTC.